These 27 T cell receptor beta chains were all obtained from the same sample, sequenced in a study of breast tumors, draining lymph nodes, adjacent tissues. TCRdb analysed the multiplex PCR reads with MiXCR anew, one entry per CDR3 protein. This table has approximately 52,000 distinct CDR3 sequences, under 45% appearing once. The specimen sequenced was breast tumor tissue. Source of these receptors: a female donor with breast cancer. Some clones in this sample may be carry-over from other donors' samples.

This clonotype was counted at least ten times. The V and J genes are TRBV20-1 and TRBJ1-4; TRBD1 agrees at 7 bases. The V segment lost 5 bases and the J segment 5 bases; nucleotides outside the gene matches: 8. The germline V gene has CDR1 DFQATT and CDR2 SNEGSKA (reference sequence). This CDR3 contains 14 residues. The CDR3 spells CSAADRAGNEKLFF. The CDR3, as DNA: TGCAGTGCTGCCGACAGGGCGGGGAATGAAAAACTGTTTTTT.

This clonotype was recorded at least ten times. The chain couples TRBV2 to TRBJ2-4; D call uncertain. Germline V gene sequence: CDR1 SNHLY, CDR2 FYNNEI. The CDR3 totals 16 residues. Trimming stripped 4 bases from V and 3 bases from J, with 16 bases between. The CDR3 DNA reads TGTGCCAGCAGTGGATTGAGAGTCACGGTCAAAAACATTCAGTACTTC. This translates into CASSGLRVTVKNIQYF.

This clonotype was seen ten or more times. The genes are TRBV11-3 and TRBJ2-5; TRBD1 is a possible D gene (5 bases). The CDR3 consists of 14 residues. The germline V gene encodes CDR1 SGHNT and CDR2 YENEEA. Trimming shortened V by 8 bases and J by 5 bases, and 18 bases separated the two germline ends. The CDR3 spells CASAGRADPETQYF. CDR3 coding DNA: TGTGCCAGCGCAGGCAGGGCAGATCCGGAGACCCAGTACTTC.

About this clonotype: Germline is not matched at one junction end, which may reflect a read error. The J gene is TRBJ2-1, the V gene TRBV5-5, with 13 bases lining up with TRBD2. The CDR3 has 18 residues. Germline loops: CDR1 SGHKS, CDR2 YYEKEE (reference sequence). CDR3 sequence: CVSSQGLAGLRSYNEQFF. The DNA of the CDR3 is TGCGTCAGCAGCCAGGGACTAGCGGGGCTGCGCTCCTACAATGAGCAGTTCTTC.

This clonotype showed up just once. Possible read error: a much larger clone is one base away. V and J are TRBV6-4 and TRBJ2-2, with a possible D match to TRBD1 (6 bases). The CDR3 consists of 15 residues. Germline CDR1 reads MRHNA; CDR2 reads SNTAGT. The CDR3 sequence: CASSPWSRDTGKLFF. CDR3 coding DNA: TGTGCCAGCAGTCCTTGGTCCCGGGACACCGGGAAGCTGTTTTTT.

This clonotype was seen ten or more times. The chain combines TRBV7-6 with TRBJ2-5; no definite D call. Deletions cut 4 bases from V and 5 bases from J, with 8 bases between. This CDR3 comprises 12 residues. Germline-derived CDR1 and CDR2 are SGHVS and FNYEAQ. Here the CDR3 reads CASSSLGETQYF. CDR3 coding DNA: TGTGCCAGCAGCTCCCTAGGGGAGACCCAGTACTTC.

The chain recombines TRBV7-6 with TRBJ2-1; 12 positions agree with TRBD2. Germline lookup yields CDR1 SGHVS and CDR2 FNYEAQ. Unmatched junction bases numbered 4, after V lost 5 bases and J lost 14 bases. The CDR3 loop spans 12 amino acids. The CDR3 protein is CASSLLAGGEFF. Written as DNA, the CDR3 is TGTGCCAGCAGCCTCCTAGCGGGAGGGGAGTTCTTC.

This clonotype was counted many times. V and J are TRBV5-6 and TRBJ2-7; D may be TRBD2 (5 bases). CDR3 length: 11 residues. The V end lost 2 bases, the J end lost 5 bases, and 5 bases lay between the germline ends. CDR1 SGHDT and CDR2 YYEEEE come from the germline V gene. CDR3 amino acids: CASSFGNEQYF. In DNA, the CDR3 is TGTGCCAGCAGCTTCGGGAACGAGCAGTACTTC.

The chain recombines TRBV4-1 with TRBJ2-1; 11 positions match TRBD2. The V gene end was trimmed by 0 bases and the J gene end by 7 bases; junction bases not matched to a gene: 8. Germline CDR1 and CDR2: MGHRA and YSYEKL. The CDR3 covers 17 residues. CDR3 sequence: CASSQEVTSGRGNEQFF. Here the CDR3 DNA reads TGCGCCAGCAGCCAAGAGGTCACTAGCGGGAGAGGTAATGAGCAGTTCTTC.

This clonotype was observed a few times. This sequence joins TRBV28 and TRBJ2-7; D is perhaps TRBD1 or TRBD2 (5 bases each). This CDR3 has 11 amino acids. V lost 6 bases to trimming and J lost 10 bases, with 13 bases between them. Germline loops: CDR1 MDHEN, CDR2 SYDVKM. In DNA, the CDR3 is TGTGCCAGCAGCCATGGGACGGCCCAGTACTTC. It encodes CASSHGTAQYF.

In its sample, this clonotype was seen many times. The CDR3 sequence is CASSQALRDYLSYEQYF. The CDR3 DNA reads as TGTGCCAGCAGCCAAGCGTTAAGGGACTACCTCTCCTACGAGCAGTACTTC. The chain recombines TRBV14 with TRBJ2-7, with TRBD2 matching 7 bases. The CDR3 sequence is 17 residues long. CDR1 and CDR2 (germline): SGHDN, FVKESK. J lost 0 bases, V lost 1 base, and 9 bases had no gene match.

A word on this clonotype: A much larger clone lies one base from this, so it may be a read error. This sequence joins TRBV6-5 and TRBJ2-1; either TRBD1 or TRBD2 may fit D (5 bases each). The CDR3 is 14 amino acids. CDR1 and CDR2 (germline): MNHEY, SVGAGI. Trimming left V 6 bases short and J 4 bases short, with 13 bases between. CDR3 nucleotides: TGTGCCAGCAGAGCCGGGGCAGAATACAATGAGCAGTTCTTC. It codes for CASRAGAEYNEQFF.

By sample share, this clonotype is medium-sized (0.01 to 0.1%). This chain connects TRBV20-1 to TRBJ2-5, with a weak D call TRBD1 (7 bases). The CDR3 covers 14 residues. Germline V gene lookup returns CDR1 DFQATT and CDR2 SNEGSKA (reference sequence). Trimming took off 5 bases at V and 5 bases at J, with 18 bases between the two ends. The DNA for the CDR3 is TGCAGTGCTCCAGGGGGGCAGGTAGGGGAGACCCAGTACTTC. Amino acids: CSAPGGQVGETQYF.

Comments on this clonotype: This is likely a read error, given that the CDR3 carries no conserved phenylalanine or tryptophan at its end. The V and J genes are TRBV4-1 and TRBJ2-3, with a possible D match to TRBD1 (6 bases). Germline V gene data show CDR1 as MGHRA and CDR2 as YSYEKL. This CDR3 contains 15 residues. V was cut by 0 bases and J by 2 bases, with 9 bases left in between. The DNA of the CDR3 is TGCGCCAGCAGCCAAGACTGGGACAACACAGATACGCAGTATTCT. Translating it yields CASSQDWDNTDTQYS.

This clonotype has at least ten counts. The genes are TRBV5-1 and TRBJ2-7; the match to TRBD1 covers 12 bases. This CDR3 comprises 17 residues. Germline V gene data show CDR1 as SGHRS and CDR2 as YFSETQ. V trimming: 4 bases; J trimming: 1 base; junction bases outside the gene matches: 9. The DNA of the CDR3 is TGCGCCAGCAGCATACCGGGACAGGGGGCTTGGTCCTACGAGCAGTACTTC. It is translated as CASSIPGQGAWSYEQYF.

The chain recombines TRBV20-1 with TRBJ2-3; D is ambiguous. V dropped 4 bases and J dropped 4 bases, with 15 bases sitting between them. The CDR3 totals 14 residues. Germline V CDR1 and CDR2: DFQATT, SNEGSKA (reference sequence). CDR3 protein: CSAITSAKSDTQYF. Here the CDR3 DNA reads TGCAGTGCTATTACGAGCGCGAAATCAGATACGCAGTATTTT.

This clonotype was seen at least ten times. CDR3: CASSFGDNISGETQYF. Here the CDR3 DNA reads TGTGCCAGCAGTTTTGGGGACAATATTTCAGGGGAGACCCAGTACTTC. This chain links TRBV28 with TRBJ2-5, with D possibly being TRBD1 (6 bases). The CDR3 loop spans 16 amino acids. The germline V gene has CDR1 MDHEN and CDR2 SYDVKM. Trimming took off 3 bases at V and 5 bases at J, with 19 bases between the two ends. Based on the CDR3 plus reference TRBV28 and TRBJ2-5, the full variable domain is DVKVTQSSRYLVKRTGEKVFLECVQDMDHENMFWYRQDPGLGLRLIYFSYDVKMKEKGDIPEGYSVSREKKERFSLILESASTNQTSMYLCASSFGDNISGETQYFGPGTRLLVL.

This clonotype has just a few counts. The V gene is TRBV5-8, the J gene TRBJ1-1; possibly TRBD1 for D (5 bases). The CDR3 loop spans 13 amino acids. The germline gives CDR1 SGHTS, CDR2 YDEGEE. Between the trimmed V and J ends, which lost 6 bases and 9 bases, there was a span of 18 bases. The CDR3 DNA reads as TGTGCCAGCACTAGATCGGGGGTCAGACAAGCTTTCTTT. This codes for CASTRSGVRQAFF.

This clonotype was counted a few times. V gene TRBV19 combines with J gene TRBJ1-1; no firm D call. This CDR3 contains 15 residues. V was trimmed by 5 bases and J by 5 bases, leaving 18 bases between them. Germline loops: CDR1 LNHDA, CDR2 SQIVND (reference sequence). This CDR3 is CASSVHLARVTEAFF. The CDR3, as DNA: TGTGCCAGTAGTGTCCATCTAGCAAGAGTGACTGAAGCTTTCTTT.

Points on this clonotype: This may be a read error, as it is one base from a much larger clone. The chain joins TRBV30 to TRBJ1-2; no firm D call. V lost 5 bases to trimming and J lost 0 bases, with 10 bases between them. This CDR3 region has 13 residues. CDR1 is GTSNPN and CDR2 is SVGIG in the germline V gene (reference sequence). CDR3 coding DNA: TGTGCCTGGGGTCCGTCGGCTAACTATGGCTACACCTTC. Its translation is CAWGPSANYGYTF.

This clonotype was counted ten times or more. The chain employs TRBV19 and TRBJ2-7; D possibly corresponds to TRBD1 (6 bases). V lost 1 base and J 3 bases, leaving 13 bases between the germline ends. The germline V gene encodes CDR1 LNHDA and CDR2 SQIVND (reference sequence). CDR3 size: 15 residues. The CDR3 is CASSIAGTLRYEQYF. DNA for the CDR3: TGTGCCAGTAGTATAGCCGGGACACTCCGCTACGAGCAGTACTTC.

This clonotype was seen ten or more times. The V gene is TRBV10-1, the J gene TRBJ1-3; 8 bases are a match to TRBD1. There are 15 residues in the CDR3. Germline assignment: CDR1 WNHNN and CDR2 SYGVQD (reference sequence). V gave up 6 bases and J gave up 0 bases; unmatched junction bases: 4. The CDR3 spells CASSPDRDSGNTIYF. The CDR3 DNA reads TGCGCCAGCAGCCCGGACAGGGACTCTGGAAACACCATATATTTT.

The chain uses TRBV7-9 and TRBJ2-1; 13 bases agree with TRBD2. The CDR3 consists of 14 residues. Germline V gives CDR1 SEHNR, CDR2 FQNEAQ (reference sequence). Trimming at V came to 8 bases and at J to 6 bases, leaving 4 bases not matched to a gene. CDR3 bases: TGTGCCAGCGGGACTAGCGGGACATTCAATGAGCAGTTCTTC. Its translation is CASGTSGTFNEQFF.

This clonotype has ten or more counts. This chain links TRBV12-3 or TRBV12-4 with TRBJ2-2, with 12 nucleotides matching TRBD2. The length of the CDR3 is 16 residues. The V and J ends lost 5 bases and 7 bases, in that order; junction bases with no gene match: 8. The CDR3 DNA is TGTGCCAGCAGTCTCCTAGCGGGAGGGCCAGACGGGGAGCTGTTTTTT. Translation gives CASSLLAGGPDGELFF.

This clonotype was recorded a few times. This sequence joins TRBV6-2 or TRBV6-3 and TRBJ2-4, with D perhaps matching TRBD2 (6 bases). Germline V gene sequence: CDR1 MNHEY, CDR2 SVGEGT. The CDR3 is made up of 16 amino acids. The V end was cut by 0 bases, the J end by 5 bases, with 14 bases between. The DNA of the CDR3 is TGTGCCAGCAGTTACTCGAGTCGGGGGTTGCAAAACATTCAGTACTTC. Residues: CASSYSSRGLQNIQYF.

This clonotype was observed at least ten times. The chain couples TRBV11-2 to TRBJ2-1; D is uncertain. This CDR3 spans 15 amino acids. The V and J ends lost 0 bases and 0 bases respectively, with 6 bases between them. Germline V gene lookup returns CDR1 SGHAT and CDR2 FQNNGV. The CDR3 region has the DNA TGTGCCAGCAGCTTAGAAGGCGGCTCCTACAATGAGCAGTTCTTC. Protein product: CASSLEGGSYNEQFF. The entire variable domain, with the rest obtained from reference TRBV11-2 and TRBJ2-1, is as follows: EAGVAQSPRYKIIEKRQSVAFWCNPISGHATLYWYQQILGQGPKLLIQFQNNGVVDDSQLPKDRFSAERLKGVDSTLKIQPAKLEDSAVYLCASSLEGGSYNEQFFGPGTRLTVL.

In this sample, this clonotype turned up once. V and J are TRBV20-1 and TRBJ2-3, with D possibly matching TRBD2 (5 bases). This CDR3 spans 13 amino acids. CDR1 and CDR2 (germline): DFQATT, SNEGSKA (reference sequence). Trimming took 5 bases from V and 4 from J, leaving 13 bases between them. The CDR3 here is CSACIAKPDTQYF. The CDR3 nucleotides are TGCAGTGCTTGTATAGCGAAGCCAGATACGCAGTATTTT.